Following are 27 T cell receptor beta chains from one sample sequenced in a study of CD8+ T cells in alopecia areata. Following RNA extraction, reverse transcription yielded cDNA that acted as the sequencing template. Produced via immunoSEQ multiplex PCR; TCRdb's table is partial and in-frame only. The repertoire consists of about 180,000 clones, with 40% to 55% occurring once and the leading ten covering 10%. Treatment specified: oral pan-JAK inhibitor, 5-10 mg twice daily. The sequences come from CD8+ T cells sorted from blood, collected around week 54, from a patient treated with tofacitinib. These receptors all stem from a human donor with alopecia areata.

The gene calls are TRBV30 and TRBJ2-3, with 9 bases aligning to TRBD1. CDR3 length: 14 residues. CDR1 and CDR2 (germline): GTSNPN, SVGIG (reference sequence). The V segment lost 3 bases and the J segment 3 bases; nucleotides outside the gene matches: 4. In DNA form, the CDR3 reads TGTGCCTGGAGCTGGGACAGGGAAACAGATACGCAGTATTTT. Encoded protein: CAWSWDRETDTQYF.

The chain links TRBV15 to TRBJ2-7; D is unclear. The V gene's germline CDR1 is LNHNV and CDR2 YYDKDF (reference sequence). V lost 0 bases and J 0 bases, leaving 9 bases between the germline ends. The CDR3 consists of 15 residues. In DNA form, the CDR3 reads TGTGCCACCAGCAGAGATCAGGCGCCCTCCTACGAGCAGTACTTC. Protein sequence: CATSRDQAPSYEQYF.

This clone was seen more than once but under ten times. This sequence joins TRBV7-8 and TRBJ2-7; tentatively, D is TRBD1 (6 bases). Germline V gene data show CDR1 as SGHVS and CDR2 as FQNEAQ. Deletions cut 5 bases from V and 2 bases from J, with 13 bases between. This CDR3 has 14 residues. CDR3 in amino acids: CASSVHRDPYEQYF. CDR3 bases: TGTGCCAGCAGCGTCCACAGGGATCCCTACGAGCAGTACTTC.

The sample holds a few counts of this clone. The V call is TRBV19, the J call TRBJ2-1; TRBD2 matches 8 bases. CDR1 is LNHDA, CDR2 SQIVND, per germline (reference sequence). J was trimmed by 5 bases and V by 7 bases; bases with no gene match: 4. This CDR3 contains 13 residues. The CDR3 region is CASINGGDNEQFF. The CDR3 DNA follows: TGTGCCAGTATCAACGGGGGGGACAATGAGCAGTTCTTC.

There are a few counts of this clone. The J gene is TRBJ1-1, the V gene TRBV27; the match to TRBD1 covers 8 bases. V gave up 5 bases and J gave up 1 base; unmatched junction bases: 12. There are 17 residues in the CDR3. Germline V gene sequence: CDR1 MNHEY, CDR2 SMNVEV (reference sequence). The DNA for the CDR3 is TGTGCCAGCAGTCCTATATACCCCGACAGGGGGAACACTGAAGCTTTCTTT. It specifies CASSPIYPDRGNTEAFF.

The genes are TRBV29-1 and TRBJ1-2, with TRBD1 matching 10 bases. This CDR3 comprises 15 residues. Germline CDR1 SQVTM, CDR2 ANQGSEA. V lost 4 bases, J lost 7 bases, and 12 bases stayed unmatched. The CDR3 region is CSVGDPGTGDRGYTF. As DNA, the CDR3 is TGCAGCGTTGGGGACCCCGGGACAGGGGATCGTGGCTACACCTTC.

V gene TRBV7-9 combines with J gene TRBJ2-3, with D possibly being TRBD1 (5 bases). Trimming stripped 5 bases from V and 5 bases from J, with 8 bases between. Germline V gene lookup returns CDR1 SEHNR and CDR2 FQNEAQ (reference sequence). The CDR3 is 12 amino acids. The chain's CDR3 is CASSVRVDTQYF. The DNA of the CDR3 is TGTGCCAGCAGCGTCAGGGTAGATACGCAGTATTTT.

There are a few counts of this clone. This chain uses TRBV7-8 with TRBJ1-4, with D perhaps TRBD1 (5 bases). V was cut by 1 base and J by 6 bases, with 9 bases left in between. The CDR3 is 14 residues long. The germline CDR1 and CDR2 sequences are SGHVS and FQNEAQ. This CDR3 reads CASSLGGGDEKLFF. The CDR3 region has the DNA TGTGCCAGCAGCTTAGGGGGAGGGGATGAAAAACTGTTTTTT.

J is TRBJ1-2 and V is TRBV30; D is ambiguous. V lost 2 bases and J 1 base, leaving 5 bases between the germline ends. This CDR3 has 12 amino acids. Germline-derived CDR1 and CDR2 are GTSNPN and SVGIG (reference sequence). CDR3 in amino acids: CAWSMSNYGYTF. The CDR3 coding sequence is TGTGCCTGGAGTATGAGTAACTATGGCTACACCTTC.

The chain combines TRBV6-1 with TRBJ2-7; tentatively, D is TRBD1 (5 bases). The germline V and J ends were trimmed by 3 bases and 2 bases, with 11 bases remaining between them. The CDR3 covers 14 residues. Germline CDR1 reads MNHNS; CDR2 reads SASEGT. The CDR3 is CASSDWGRAYEQYF. The CDR3 DNA is TGTGCCAGCAGTGATTGGGGCAGGGCCTACGAGCAGTACTTC.

This rearrangement joins TRBV10-3 to TRBJ2-1, with 8 bases that match TRBD2. Germline V gives CDR1 ENHRY, CDR2 SYGVKD. The CDR3 is 16 residues long. The junction had 11 bases not matched to a gene; V was cut back by 6 bases and J by 4 bases. The CDR3 DNA sequence: TGTGCCATCAGCTATAGCGGGGCCCCCTCTTACAATGAGCAGTTCTTC. Translating it yields CAISYSGAPSYNEQFF.

CDR3 loop: CAWSVVPDTQYF. Written as DNA, the CDR3 is TGTGCCTGGAGTGTAGTCCCTGATACGCAGTATTTT. The genes are TRBV30 and TRBJ2-3, with D unresolved. Germline CDR1 and CDR2: GTSNPN and SVGIG (reference sequence). With 0 bases removed from V and 6 bases from J, the gap between germline ends came to 7 bases. This CDR3 region has 12 residues.

The chain combines TRBV9 with TRBJ2-4; 8 nucleotides agree with TRBD1. V trimming: 4 bases; J trimming: 0 bases; junction bases outside the gene matches: 6. This CDR3 has 16 residues. The germline CDR1 and CDR2 sequences are SGDLS and YYNGEE. DNA of the CDR3: TGTGCCAGCAGCACCGGACAGGGCATAGCCAAAAACATTCAGTACTTC. This encodes CASSTGQGIAKNIQYF. Full variable domain (missing parts from reference TRBV9 and TRBJ2-4): DSGVTQTPKHLITATGQRVTLRCSPRSGDLSVYWYQQSLDQGLQFLIQYYNGEERAKGNILERFSAQQFPDLHSELNLSSLELGDSALYFCASSTGQGIAKNIQYFGAGTRLSVL.

This clone has a count of ten or more. CDR3 protein: CASGLPDGVQGNQPQHF. The CDR3 DNA sequence: TGTGCTAGTGGTTTGCCCGACGGGGTTCAGGGCAATCAGCCCCAGCATTTT. This chain uses TRBV12-5 with TRBJ1-5, with D uncertain. V lost 2 bases and J 2 bases, leaving 16 bases between the germline ends. The CDR3 spans 17 residues. Germline CDR1 LGHNT, CDR2 FRNRAP.

The V call is TRBV7-8, the J call TRBJ2-7; a possible D gene is TRBD1 (6 bases). This CDR3 has 15 residues. Trimming left V 5 bases short and J 2 bases short, with 16 bases between. Germline V gene data show CDR1 as SGHVS and CDR2 as FQNEAQ. CDR3 in DNA: TGTGCCAGCAGCCCCCAAGGGGGATCCCCCTACGAGCAGTACTTC. Translation gives CASSPQGGSPYEQYF.

The chain couples TRBV6-6 to TRBJ2-5; TRBD2 might be the D (6 bases). Trimming stripped 6 bases from V and 2 bases from J, with 10 bases between. Germline loops: CDR1 MNHNY, CDR2 SVGAGI (reference sequence). The CDR3 consists of 13 residues. The CDR3 DNA follows: TGTGCCAGCAGCGGACGGGGGCAAGAGACCCAGTACTTC. As protein: CASSGRGQETQYF.

The chain uses TRBV7-9 and TRBJ2-4; D is undetermined. Trimming took off 3 bases at V and 0 bases at J, with 6 bases between the two ends. Germline CDR1 SEHNR, CDR2 FQNEAQ (reference sequence). This CDR3 contains 14 residues. In DNA, the CDR3 is TGTGCCAGCAGCTTGTCGGTAGCCAAAAACATTCAGTACTTC. The encoded protein is CASSLSVAKNIQYF.

The chain combines TRBV6-5 with TRBJ2-1, with D perhaps TRBD1 (6 bases). V was cut by 6 bases and J by 9 bases, with 12 bases left in between. The CDR3 loop spans 12 amino acids. Per germline, CDR1 MNHEY and CDR2 SVGAGI. The CDR3 region is CASRQGGGEQFF. CDR3 coding DNA: TGTGCCAGCAGACAGGGCGGCGGTGAGCAGTTCTTC.

The chain employs TRBV29-1 and TRBJ2-7; D remains unclear. Trimming cost V 4 bases and J 4 bases, with 8 bases left between them. Germline values: CDR1 SQVTM, CDR2 ANQGSEA. The CDR3 runs to 11 residues. The CDR3 DNA follows: TGCAGCGTTGTCGAACAATACGAGCAGTACTTC. This sequence encodes CSVVEQYEQYF.

The gene calls are TRBV6-5 and TRBJ1-2, with D unclear. V lost 6 bases and J 5 bases, leaving 13 bases between the germline ends. Germline-derived CDR1 and CDR2 are MNHEY and SVGAGI. The CDR3 is made up of 13 amino acids. The CDR3 DNA reads as TGTGCCAGCAGACTCGACGTACCTTATGGCTACACCTTC. Protein sequence: CASRLDVPYGYTF.

This clone was seen a handful of times. This chain connects TRBV5-6 to TRBJ2-2; no clear D. There are 13 residues in the CDR3. The germline V gene encodes CDR1 SGHDT and CDR2 YYEEEE. Between the trimmed V and J ends, which lost 0 bases and 6 bases, there was a span of 6 bases. Here the CDR3 DNA reads TGTGCCAGCAGCTTGGACCGGGCCGGGGAGCTGTTTTTT. The encoded protein is CASSLDRAGELFF.

V usage is TRBV5-1 and J usage is TRBJ2-7; TRBD1 agrees at 9 bases. Germline trimming cut 3 bases from V and 7 bases from J; bases unmatched to any gene: 5. The V gene's germline CDR1 is SGHRS and CDR2 YFSETQ. The CDR3 loop spans 13 amino acids. Written as DNA, the CDR3 is TGCGCCAGCAGCTCACAGGGGGCAGGGGAGCAGTACTTC. This codes for CASSSQGAGEQYF.

The chain joins TRBV4-1 to TRBJ1-6; a possible D gene is TRBD1 (5 bases). V gave up 4 bases and J gave up 9 bases, with 13 bases separating them. The CDR3 runs to 14 residues. The germline V gene has CDR1 MGHRA and CDR2 YSYEKL. This CDR3 is CASSPAGGGSPLHF. CDR3 DNA sequence: TGCGCCAGCAGCCCTGCGGGGGGAGGTTCACCCCTCCACTTT.

The rearrangement joins TRBV25-1 to TRBJ1-1; D possibly corresponds to TRBD1 (5 bases). Germline V gives CDR1 MGHDK, CDR2 SYGVNS. V was shortened by 5 bases and J by 4 bases, with 14 bases between the two germline ends. This CDR3 spans 14 amino acids. This CDR3 is CASSFTGSGTEAFF. DNA for the CDR3: TGTGCCAGCAGTTTCACAGGTTCGGGCACTGAAGCTTTCTTT.

The V call is TRBV13, the J call TRBJ2-7; no clear D gene. CDR3 length: 15 amino acids. The V and J ends lost 5 bases and 0 bases respectively, with 14 bases between them. The germline V gene encodes CDR1 PRHDT and CDR2 FYEKMQ (reference sequence). The CDR3 here is CASSPAAKGSYEQYF. The CDR3 DNA follows: TGTGCCAGCAGCCCGGCGGCGAAGGGCTCCTACGAGCAGTACTTC.

This chain joins TRBV6-5 and TRBJ1-1; a weak D match, TRBD1 (5 bases). This CDR3 is 14 amino acids long. Germline values: CDR1 MNHEY, CDR2 SVGAGI. Trimming shortened V by 1 base and J by 1 base, and 7 bases separated the two germline ends. Here the CDR3 DNA reads TGTGCCAGCAGTTACTACGGGGGGAACACTGAAGCTTTCTTT. This gives the protein CASSYYGGNTEAFF.

The rearrangement links TRBV5-1 to TRBJ1-6; D unclear. In germline, CDR1 is SGHRS, CDR2 YFSETQ. V was trimmed by 2 bases and J by 2 bases, leaving 8 bases between them. The CDR3 spans 15 residues. For the CDR3, the DNA is TGCGCCAGCAGCTTCGGAGGCCCCTATAATTCACCCCTCCACTTT. Protein: CASSFGGPYNSPLHF. The full variable domain, with the rest looked up from reference TRBV5-1 and TRBJ1-6, is KAGVTQTPRYLIKTRGQQVTLSCSPISGHRSVSWYQQTPGQGLQFLFEYFSETQRNKGNFPGRFSGRQFSNSRSEMNVSTLELGDSALYLCASSFGGPYNSPLHFGNGTRLTVT.